This T cell receptor (beta chain) was sequenced during a study of beta chain features in type 1 diabetes. Per the germline V gene, CDR1 is SQVTM and CDR2 is ANQGSEA. The CDR3 loop spans 12 amino acids. The V and J ends lost 7 bases and 6 bases respectively, with 16 bases between them. Findings and caveats of the study: There was a moderate but significant shortening of TCRB CDR3s in all four CD4+ subsets of Type 1 diabetes patients.

The entirety of the isolated RNA underwent reverse transcription, so expressed TCRB transcripts were sequenced. Profiled with immunoSEQ multiplex PCR; TCRdb holds only in-frame clones, not every one. The sample yields about 700,000 clones, 13% seen once. This clone came up a few times. Its antigen is unidentified. Specimen: naive CD4+ T cells from blood. The source is a young man with type 1 diabetes. The rearrangement joins TRBV29-1 to TRBJ2-7, with D perhaps matching TRBD1 (6 bases). CDR3 DNA: TGCAGCGCTGAGGACAGACCAGGCGAGCAGTACTTC. It is translated as CSAEDRPGEQYF.